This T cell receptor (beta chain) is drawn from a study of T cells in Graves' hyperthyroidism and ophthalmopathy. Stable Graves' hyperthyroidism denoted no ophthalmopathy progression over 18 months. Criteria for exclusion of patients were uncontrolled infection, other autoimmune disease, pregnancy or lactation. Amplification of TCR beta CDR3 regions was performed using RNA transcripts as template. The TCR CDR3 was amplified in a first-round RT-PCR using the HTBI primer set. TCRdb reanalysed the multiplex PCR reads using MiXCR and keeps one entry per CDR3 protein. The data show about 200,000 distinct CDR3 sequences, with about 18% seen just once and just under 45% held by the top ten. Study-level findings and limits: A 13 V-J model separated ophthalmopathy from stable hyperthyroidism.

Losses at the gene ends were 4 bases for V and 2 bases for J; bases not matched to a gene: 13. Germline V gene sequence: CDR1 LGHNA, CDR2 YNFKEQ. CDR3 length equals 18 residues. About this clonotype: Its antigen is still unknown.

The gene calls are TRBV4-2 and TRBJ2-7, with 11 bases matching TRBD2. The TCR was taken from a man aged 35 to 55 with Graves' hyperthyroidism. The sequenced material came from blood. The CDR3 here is CASSLGALAGGEAYEQYF. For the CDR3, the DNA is TGTGCCAGCAGCCTCGGGGCTCTAGCGGGGGGCGAGGCCTACGAGCAGTACTTC.